Following are 25 T cell receptor beta chains from one sample sequenced in a study of regulatory T cells in long-lasting Graves disease. In building TCR beta libraries, iRepertoire HTBI primers were used together with Arm-PCR of CDR3 regions. TCRdb re-called the multiplex PCR reads through MiXCR, storing one row per CDR3 protein. The sample contains over 500,000 distinct CDR3 sequences, 16% of which appear only once. Time point of the sample: newly diagnosed GD, antithyroid drugs for less than 3 months. Extracted PBMC RNA gave rise to the TCR library. These sequences were also reported in another study, on T cells in Graves' hyperthyroidism and ophthalmopathy.

The sequencing used peripheral blood mononuclear cells (PBMCs), collected at new diagnosis, from a patient treated with antithyroid drugs. These receptors were collected from a woman aged 25 to 39 with Graves disease.

This clonotype was counted many times. The genes are TRBV28 and TRBJ2-7; the match to TRBD2 covers 7 bases. V shed 3 bases, J shed 0 bases, and the junction held 8 bases outside the gene matches. Germline V gene data show CDR1 as MDHEN and CDR2 as SYDVKM. The CDR3 runs 16 residues. Here the CDR3 DNA reads TGTGCCAGCAGTTTTCAAGCGGGAAGATCCTCCTACGAGCAGTACTTC. Translation: CASSFQAGRSSYEQYF.

This clonotype was detected ten times or more. The chain combines TRBV5-8 with TRBJ1-5; D unclear. Germline CDR1 reads SGHTS; CDR2 reads YDEGEE. This CDR3 contains 15 residues. Trimming took off 4 bases at V and 3 bases at J, with 14 bases between the two ends. CDR3 bases: TGTGCCAGCAGCCCCCCCGGCAGCGACAATCAGCCCCAGCATTTT. Its translation is CASSPPGSDNQPQHF.

Many counts were recorded for this clonotype. This chain connects TRBV2 to TRBJ2-3, with a weak D call TRBD2 (5 bases). Germline V lookup: CDR1 SNHLY, CDR2 FYNNEI. The V end lost 4 bases, the J end lost 6 bases, and 14 bases lay between the germline ends. The CDR3 spans 14 residues. CDR3 loop: CASSASLAGDTQYF. CDR3 in DNA: TGTGCCAGCAGTGCAAGCCTAGCCGGGGATACGCAGTATTTT.

There are a few counts of this clonotype. This rearrangement joins TRBV19 to TRBJ2-1; D is perhaps TRBD2 (5 bases). V was shortened by 4 bases and J by 4 bases, with 11 bases between the two germline ends. CDR1 and CDR2 from the germline V gene are LNHDA and SQIVND (reference sequence). The CDR3 contains 14 residues. The CDR3 spells CASSTGLTYNEQFF. As DNA, the CDR3 is TGTGCCAGTAGTACAGGACTGACTTACAATGAGCAGTTCTTC.

This clonotype was picked up many times. The chain has TRBV28 and TRBJ2-7; 11 bases match TRBD2. V was pared by 5 bases and J by 4 bases, with 13 bases of the junction left unmatched. This CDR3 spans 17 amino acids. From germline, CDR1 is MDHEN and CDR2 SYDVKM. The CDR3 loop is CASSPGASGRKLYEQYF. The CDR3 region has the DNA TGTGCCAGCAGTCCCGGGGCTAGCGGGAGGAAGTTATACGAGCAGTACTTC.

This clonotype has ten or more counts. V and J are TRBV11-2 and TRBJ1-6, with D maybe TRBD1 (6 bases). Germline V gene lookup returns CDR1 SGHAT and CDR2 FQNNGV. Trimming took 7 bases from V and 7 from J, leaving 20 bases between them. The CDR3 has 16 residues. The chain's CDR3 is CASMIEPGVPNSPLHF. The CDR3 DNA is TGTGCCAGCATGATCGAACCAGGGGTGCCAAATTCACCCCTCCACTTT.

CDR3: CASSLDGGFYNEQFF. CDR3 in DNA: TGTGCCAGCAGCTTGGATGGCGGGTTCTACAATGAGCAGTTCTTC. This sequence joins TRBV5-4 and TRBJ2-1; D is perhaps TRBD2 (5 bases). Germline CDR1 SGHNT, CDR2 YYREEE (reference sequence). Trimming took 0 bases from V and 3 from J, leaving 10 bases between them. The CDR3 consists of 15 residues.

This clonotype was seen many times. The rearrangement joins TRBV19 to TRBJ1-1, with D possibly matching TRBD1 (6 bases). Germline V gene data show CDR1 as LNHDA and CDR2 as SQIVND (reference sequence). The CDR3 spans 13 residues. Trimming pared 2 bases from V and 5 bases from J, leaving 9 bases between. The CDR3 protein is CASSIQGRTEAFF. As DNA, the CDR3 is TGTGCCAGTAGTATACAGGGGAGGACTGAAGCTTTCTTT.

This clonotype was observed a few times. The chain joins TRBV11-2 to TRBJ1-5; 9 bases match TRBD1. V dropped 5 bases and J dropped 6; count of bases not matched to a gene: 8. Germline lookup yields CDR1 SGHAT and CDR2 FQNNGV. The CDR3 spans 15 residues. CDR3 residues: CASSLTGGRSQPQHF. The DNA for the CDR3 is TGTGCCAGCAGCCTAACAGGGGGCCGGAGTCAGCCCCAGCATTTT.

The chain employs TRBV20-1 and TRBJ1-1; the match to TRBD1 covers 7 bases. This CDR3 region has 13 residues. The ends lost 6 bases at V and 5 bases at J; junction bases unmatched: 9. Looked up from germline, CDR1 is DFQATT and CDR2 is SNEGSKA (reference sequence). CDR3 region: CSALTGAGTEAFF. The CDR3, as DNA: TGCAGTGCCTTAACAGGGGCTGGGACTGAAGCTTTCTTT.

This clonotype was seen repeatedly, ten times or more. The rearrangement uses TRBV2 and TRBJ1-1; D is perhaps TRBD1 (6 bases). The CDR3 totals 17 residues. Germline V gives CDR1 SNHLY, CDR2 FYNNEI. The V end was cut by 2 bases, the J end by 6 bases, with 22 bases between. CDR3 sequence (DNA): TGTGCCAGCAGTGAAACAGGGAAAGGATTTGAGCCCGCTGAAGCTTTCTTT. Amino acids: CASSETGKGFEPAEAFF. Full variable domain (outside the CDR3, taken from reference TRBV2 and TRBJ1-1): EPEVTQTPSHQVTQMGQEVILRCVPISNHLYFYWYRQILGQKVEFLVSFYNNEISEKSEIFDDQFSVERPDGSNFTLKIRSTKLEDSAMYFCASSETGKGFEPAEAFFGQGTRLTVV.

The chain has TRBV5-1 and TRBJ1-6; tentatively, D is TRBD1 (6 bases). Germline V lookup: CDR1 SGHRS, CDR2 YFSETQ. The germline V and J ends were trimmed by 4 bases and 10 bases, with 21 bases remaining between them. This CDR3 contains 16 residues. In nucleotides, the CDR3 is TGCGCCAGCAGCAGGGAACAGGGACCTAATACCTCACCCCTCCACTTT. This codes for CASSREQGPNTSPLHF.

This clonotype was counted at least ten times. This chain connects TRBV3-1 to TRBJ1-4; D gene ambiguous. V lost 2 bases to trimming and J lost 0 bases, with 7 bases between them. The CDR3 is made up of 15 amino acids. The germline V gene has CDR1 LGHDT and CDR2 YNNKEL (reference sequence). CDR3 coding DNA: TGTGCCAGCAGCCAACAGCGTTCAACTAATGAAAAACTGTTTTTT. This gives the protein CASSQQRSTNEKLFF.

This clonotype was seen at least ten times. The gene calls are TRBV2 and TRBJ2-1, with 9 bases that match TRBD2. The CDR3 contains 15 residues. V shed 9 bases and J 0 bases; nucleotides not matched to a gene: 6. Germline values: CDR1 SNHLY, CDR2 FYNNEI. The CDR3, as DNA: TGTGCCAGGTCAAAACTAGCGGGCTCCTACAATGAGCAGTTCTTC. This translates into CARSKLAGSYNEQFF.

This sequence joins TRBV4-1 and TRBJ2-7; unclear D gene. CDR1 MGHRA and CDR2 YSYEKL come from the germline V gene. Trimming took 0 bases from V and 5 from J, leaving 17 bases between them. The CDR3 covers 16 residues. The CDR3 DNA is TGCGCCAGCAGCCAAGAATCGGCACTTCGCATCCACGAGCAGTACTTC. This gives the protein CASSQESALRIHEQYF.

J is TRBJ2-1 and V is TRBV5-4; TRBD2 matches at 7 bases. The CDR3 extends over 14 amino acids. Germline lookup yields CDR1 SGHNT and CDR2 YYREEE (reference sequence). Germline trimming cut 6 bases from V and 4 bases from J; bases unmatched to any gene: 7. The CDR3 DNA follows: TGTGCCAGCACGGGGAGGGGTGCATACAATGAGCAGTTCTTC. As protein: CASTGRGAYNEQFF.

This clonotype was detected many times. The V gene is TRBV15, the J gene TRBJ2-3; 7 bases match TRBD2. Germline lookup yields CDR1 LNHNV and CDR2 YYDKDF (reference sequence). The V and J ends lost 2 bases and 0 bases, in that order; junction bases with no gene match: 5. The CDR3 length is 16 residues. DNA for the CDR3: TGTGCCACCAGCAGATCTGCGGGAGCTAGCACAGATACGCAGTATTTT. Its translation is CATSRSAGASTDTQYF.

This chain connects TRBV6-9 to TRBJ1-6; D is unclear. The CDR3 runs 16 residues. Germline assignment: CDR1 MNHGY and CDR2 SVAAGI. The V gene lost 3 bases and the J gene lost 10 bases, with 19 bases spanning the gap. CDR3 residues: CASSYPSSPGYSPLHF. For the CDR3, the DNA is TGTGCCAGCAGTTACCCCAGTTCCCCAGGCTACTCACCCCTCCACTTT.

The chain is built from TRBV30 and TRBJ1-3; 7 positions agree with TRBD1. Germline CDR1 GTSNPN, CDR2 SVGIG (reference sequence). CDR3 length: 15 residues. With 4 bases clipped from V and 0 bases from J, the junction kept 6 bases outside the gene matches. The CDR3 spells CAWTIAGGSGNTIYF. The DNA of the CDR3 is TGTGCCTGGACTATTGCAGGGGGCTCTGGAAACACCATATATTTT.

Many counts were recorded for this clonotype. The rearrangement joins TRBV12-3 or TRBV12-4 to TRBJ2-1; D gene ambiguous. This CDR3 spans 16 amino acids. Trimming pared 6 bases from V and 3 bases from J, leaving 18 bases between. Here the CDR3 reads CASSPTVGLGYNEQFF. The CDR3 nucleotides read TGTGCCAGCAGCCCTACCGTTGGGCTAGGCTACAATGAGCAGTTCTTC.

The chain carries TRBV6-5 and TRBJ2-7, with TRBD2 matching over 7 bases. The CDR3 length is 12 residues. Germline CDR1 MNHEY, CDR2 SVGAGI. V lost 3 bases to trimming and J lost 7 bases; unmatched junction nucleotides: 3. As DNA, the CDR3 is TGTGCCAGCAGTTATCCCGGGGGGGAGCAGTACTTC. Translation: CASSYPGGEQYF.

This clonotype was observed many times. The chain employs TRBV28 and TRBJ2-3, with a tentative D call TRBD1 (6 bases). The germline V gene encodes CDR1 MDHEN and CDR2 SYDVKM. V was pared by 3 bases and J by 2 bases, with 21 bases between. The CDR3 runs to 18 residues. The CDR3 DNA reads TGTGCCAGCAGTTTCCCACCGGACAGACCTTTACTCACAGATACGCAGTATTTT. As protein: CASSFPPDRPLLTDTQYF.

V and J are TRBV18 and TRBJ1-5; 10 bases fit TRBD1. This CDR3 is built from 16 residues. Germline V lookup: CDR1 KGHSH, CDR2 LQKENI. Germline trimming cut 5 bases from V and 3 bases from J; bases unmatched to any gene: 7. Written as DNA, the CDR3 is TGTGCCAGCTCATCGGGACAGGGGACAGTCAATCAGCCCCAGCATTTT. Translating it yields CASSSGQGTVNQPQHF.

This clonotype was seen a handful of times. This chain uses TRBV27 with TRBJ2-3; D is undetermined. V was clipped by 3 bases and J by 0 bases, with 7 bases between them. This CDR3 comprises 14 residues. Germline loops: CDR1 MNHEY, CDR2 SMNVEV (reference sequence). The CDR3 DNA reads as TGTGCCAGCAGTTTCCTCGGTAGCACAGATACGCAGTATTTT. Translating gives CASSFLGSTDTQYF.

This clonotype came up many times. The chain carries TRBV28 and TRBJ1-2; D not certain. Germline V CDR1 and CDR2: MDHEN, SYDVKM. The CDR3 spans 14 residues. Trimming stripped 5 bases from V and 4 bases from J, with 14 bases between. CDR3 residues: CASSPPGSSYGYTF. In nucleotides, the CDR3 is TGTGCCAGCAGTCCGCCGGGTTCGAGCTATGGCTACACCTTC.